This TCR beta chain was retrieved from a study of shared clonotypes between healthy human individuals. Study-wide results and limits: Naive subsets, compared against memory subsets, generally had larger estimated richness values.

Under the authors' procedure: For the immunoSEQ data, sequences were junction-only without quality scores, so filtering differed. Clones were sequenced by immunoSEQ multiplex PCR, and TCRdb holds only the in-frame ones, with some missing. That table supplies the V and J calls and clone size; D and trimming were determined from the DNA. The sample records 560,000 or so clones, 96% being singletons. The naive CD8 subset, CD45RO-negative cells positively selected for CCR7, excluded terminally differentiated effector memory CD45RA+ cells. Comment on this clone: Its cognate antigen is unknown.

Germline assignment: CDR1 SGHDT and CDR2 YYEEEE. This CDR3 spans 15 amino acids. Between the trimmed V and J ends, which lost 4 bases and 2 bases, there was a span of 16 bases. The sequence derives from a woman aged 30 to 39 in good health. The rearrangement links TRBV5-6 to TRBJ2-7; no reliable D call. Specimen: naive CD8+ T cells sorted from blood. The CDR3 DNA follows: TGTGCCAGCAGCCTCGGCCCGGGTCTGACCTACGAGCAGTACTTC. Translated: CASSLGPGLTYEQYF.